These 16 T cell receptor beta chains originate from one sample sequenced in a study of spatial heterogeneity in lung cancer. Time point here: sample taken at primary tumor resection. Whole RNA was taken from tumor, nontumor lung or frozen PBMC; it was then sequenced unsorted. TCRdb recomputed calls from the 5' RACE reads with MiXCR, one row per CDR3 protein. Among around 87,000 distinct CDR3 sequences listed, roughly 12% were seen once. The material sequenced was PBMCs, taken at surgery. Receptors originate from a male donor with early-stage non-small cell lung cancer.

This clonotype has a handful of counts. The chain links TRBV20-1 to TRBJ2-6; 10 positions agree with TRBD2. From germline, CDR1 is DFQATT and CDR2 SNEGSKA (reference sequence). V gave up 6 bases and J gave up 0 bases; unmatched junction bases: 5. The CDR3 has 16 residues. The CDR3: CSARTSGISGANVLTF. As DNA, the CDR3 is TGCAGTGCCCGGACTAGCGGAATCTCTGGGGCCAACGTCCTGACTTTC.

This clonotype has a handful of counts. CDR3 nucleotide sequence: TGTGCCAGCAGCCGACCGGGACTGGACTCCTACGAGCAGTACTTC. Translated: CASSRPGLDSYEQYF. The chain combines TRBV7-2 with TRBJ2-7; a possible D gene is TRBD2 (6 bases). There are 15 residues in the CDR3. The V and J ends lost 5 bases and 0 bases respectively, with 14 bases between them. Germline CDR1 SGHTA, CDR2 FQGNSA.

This clonotype occurred a few times. The J gene is TRBJ2-2, the V gene TRBV7-9; D ambiguous. The germline V gene encodes CDR1 SEHNR and CDR2 FQNEAQ (reference sequence). The CDR3 length is 13 residues. Trimming pared 0 bases from V and 6 bases from J, leaving 5 bases between. CDR3 residues: CASSLAWSGELFF. CDR3 nucleotides: TGTGCCAGCAGCTTAGCTTGGTCCGGGGAGCTGTTTTTT.

The chain uses TRBV29-1 and TRBJ2-7, with 9 bases identical to TRBD1. In germline, CDR1 is SQVTM, CDR2 ANQGSEA. CDR3 size: 12 residues. V was pared by 8 bases and J by 6 bases, with 8 bases of the junction left unmatched. CDR3 in DNA: TGCAGCTTCCGGACAGGGGCAAGCGAGCAGTACTTC. Translation gives CSFRTGASEQYF.

This clonotype was observed many times. The chain links TRBV6-5 to TRBJ2-7; perhaps TRBD1 as D (6 bases). Germline CDR1 and CDR2: MNHEY and SVGAGI. V was clipped by 11 bases and J by 3 bases, with 14 bases between them. The CDR3 extends over 12 amino acids. The CDR3 DNA is TGTGCCTCCAGGGGCGGGCACTACGAGCAGTACTTC. It specifies CASRGGHYEQYF.

The gene calls are TRBV5-6 and TRBJ1-2, with D maybe TRBD1 (5 bases). V lost 6 bases to trimming and J lost 1 base, with 7 bases between them. CDR1 SGHDT and CDR2 YYEEEE come from the germline V gene. CDR3 length equals 12 residues. The CDR3 reads CASMTVNYGYTF. CDR3 bases: TGTGCCAGCATGACAGTTAACTATGGCTACACCTTC.

Many counts were recorded for this clonotype. The chain is built from TRBV12-3 or TRBV12-4 and TRBJ1-2; tentative D call: TRBD1 (5 bases). Trimming took off 6 bases at V and 9 bases at J, with 20 bases between the two ends. The CDR3 has 14 residues. This CDR3 is CASRAGTGPLSYTF. The CDR3 coding sequence is TGTGCCAGCAGGGCCGGGACCGGCCCTTTGAGCTACACCTTC.

This clonotype was detected many times. The chain has TRBV29-1 and TRBJ2-7; D is uncertain. Per germline, CDR1 SQVTM and CDR2 ANQGSEA. The CDR3 consists of 12 residues. V lost 4 bases and J 3 bases, leaving 10 bases between the germline ends. CDR3 amino acids: CSVVEVNYEQYF. The CDR3 nucleotides read TGCAGCGTTGTAGAGGTCAACTACGAGCAGTACTTC.

This chain links TRBV12-3 or TRBV12-4 with TRBJ1-2; D is uncertain. CDR3 length: 14 amino acids. V was shortened by 5 bases and J by 1 base, with 11 bases between the two germline ends. The DNA for the CDR3 is TGTGCCAGCAGTCTCATCGGGGTTAACTATGGCTACACCTTC. Protein product: CASSLIGVNYGYTF.

This chain uses TRBV14 with TRBJ2-2; D is undetermined. The CDR3 runs to 16 residues. The germline gives CDR1 SGHDN, CDR2 FVKESK. The ends were cut back, 6 bases at V and 0 bases at J, with 14 bases in the middle. The CDR3 DNA sequence: TGTGCCAGCAGTCTCGGAGCAGGACCGAACACCGGGGAGCTGTTTTTT. Its translation: CASSLGAGPNTGELFF.

As DNA, the CDR3 is TGTGCCAGCAGTTACCAGCGGGACCACTACAATGAGCAGTTCTTC. Translating it yields CASSYQRDHYNEQFF. The chain employs TRBV6-2 or TRBV6-3 and TRBJ2-1; 7 positions agree with TRBD2. V was clipped by 2 bases and J by 3 bases; unmatched bases: 4. The length of the CDR3 is 15 residues. Germline V gene data show CDR1 as MNHEY and CDR2 as SVGEGT.

This clonotype was picked up a small number of times. The chain is built from TRBV12-3 or TRBV12-4 and TRBJ2-2, with D possibly TRBD1 on 7 matching bases. V was cut by 3 bases and J by 0 bases, with 14 bases left in between. The CDR3 has 17 amino acids. The CDR3 coding sequence is TGTGCCAGCAGTTTTAATGGCGGGACAGCGAACACCGGGGAGCTGTTTTTT. Amino acids: CASSFNGGTANTGELFF.

This clonotype was seen more than once but under ten times. The gene calls are TRBV29-1 and TRBJ2-2, with TRBD1 matching over 9 bases. CDR3 length equals 14 residues. J was trimmed by 0 bases and V by 4 bases; bases with no gene match: 0. CDR1 is SQVTM, CDR2 ANQGSEA, per germline. CDR3 nucleotides: TGCAGCGTTGGGACAGGGGCGAACACCGGGGAGCTGTTTTTT. This gives the protein CSVGTGANTGELFF.

The chain uses TRBV6-1 and TRBJ1-5; TRBD1 matches at 12 bases. Losses at the gene ends were 4 bases for V and 4 bases for J; bases not matched to a gene: 5. Germline V gene data show CDR1 as MNHNS and CDR2 as SASEGT. There are 16 residues in the CDR3. CDR3 nucleotide sequence: TGTGCCAGCAGTGCCGGGACAGGGGGCTGGAATCAGCCCCAGCATTTT. Translated, it gives CASSAGTGGWNQPQHF.

This chain connects TRBV3-1 to TRBJ1-1; D is unresolved. Germline CDR1 and CDR2: LGHDT and YNNKEL (reference sequence). The CDR3 spans 15 residues. V was shortened by 0 bases and J by 8 bases, with 16 bases between the two germline ends. The CDR3 sequence: CASSQEGFRAVEAFF. The CDR3 coding sequence is TGTGCCAGCAGCCAAGAGGGATTTAGGGCAGTCGAAGCTTTCTTT.

This clonotype has just a few counts. This CDR3 fails to terminate in the conserved phenylalanine or tryptophan, so it likely reflects a read error. The gene calls are TRBV12-3 or TRBV12-4 and TRBJ2-3, with D tentatively TRBD2 (6 bases). The CDR3 is made up of 14 amino acids. V was trimmed by 6 bases and J by 4 bases, leaving 14 bases between them. The CDR3 region is CASSSGDSADTQYS. The DNA of the CDR3 is TGTGCCAGCAGCTCGGGAGATTCGGCAGATACGCAGTATTCT.